This TCR beta chain is drawn from a study of read filtering for tumor transcriptome and immune sequencing. Turning to the study itself: Transcriptome libraries were built from DNase-treated RNA. IR-seq gave about 4.05 to 11 million TCR reads per sample; RNA-seq gave roughly 80 to 1,300.

General observations from the study: RNA-seq captured clonotypes less deeply and reliably than IR-seq. IR-seq and RNA-seq agreed better without single-read clonotypes.

This library used 300 to 450 ng RNA and molecular barcoded adaptors spanning alpha/delta and beta/gamma chains. Using its own MiXCR run on the reads, TCRdb lists one record per CDR3 protein. The table shows about 47,000 distinct CDR3 sequences, with 10% to 15% occurring only once. The CDR3 sequence is 16 residues long. Germline-derived CDR1 and CDR2 are SGHAT and FQNNGV. This clonotype was seen only once. Its matching antigen is unknown. Germline is not matched at one junction end, which may reflect a read error. The sequenced sample was a population of CD138-negative cells sorted from bone marrow. The TCR originated in a donor at least 40 years old with multiple myeloma. This rearrangement joins TRBV11-2 to TRBJ2-1, with 8 bases that match TRBD2. CDR3 sequence (DNA): TGTGCCAACAGCTTCTATAGCGGGGCTAGCTACAATGAGCAGTTCTTC. This sequence encodes CANSFYSGASYNEQFF.